The entry below gives a single TCR beta chain sequence along with its context. Its antigen is not known. In the same sample, other DNA sequences code for this CDR3. This entry belongs to a study of T cell responses to AZD1222 COVID-19 vaccine. Study-level results: The reported proportion of spike-specific TCRs targeting unmutated variant regions was nearly half.

The protocol was immunoSEQ multiplex PCR, while the TCRdb copy is restricted to in-frame clones and leaves out a portion. This sample carries 95,000 to 110,000 clones, approximately 91% of them seen once, and the ten largest clones take 18%. This CDR3 contains 14 residues. V was clipped by 3 bases and J by 1 base; unmatched bases: 0. Germline lookup yields CDR1 KGHSH and CDR2 LQKENI. This sequence originates from an adult in good health. The source was peripheral blood, collected on day 0 of AZD1222 vaccination. This chain links TRBV18 with TRBJ2-7; 10 bases are a match to TRBD1. CDR3 bases: TGTGCCAGCTCACCGGGACAGGGGTCCTACGAGCAGTACTTC. Encoded protein: CASSPGQGSYEQYF.